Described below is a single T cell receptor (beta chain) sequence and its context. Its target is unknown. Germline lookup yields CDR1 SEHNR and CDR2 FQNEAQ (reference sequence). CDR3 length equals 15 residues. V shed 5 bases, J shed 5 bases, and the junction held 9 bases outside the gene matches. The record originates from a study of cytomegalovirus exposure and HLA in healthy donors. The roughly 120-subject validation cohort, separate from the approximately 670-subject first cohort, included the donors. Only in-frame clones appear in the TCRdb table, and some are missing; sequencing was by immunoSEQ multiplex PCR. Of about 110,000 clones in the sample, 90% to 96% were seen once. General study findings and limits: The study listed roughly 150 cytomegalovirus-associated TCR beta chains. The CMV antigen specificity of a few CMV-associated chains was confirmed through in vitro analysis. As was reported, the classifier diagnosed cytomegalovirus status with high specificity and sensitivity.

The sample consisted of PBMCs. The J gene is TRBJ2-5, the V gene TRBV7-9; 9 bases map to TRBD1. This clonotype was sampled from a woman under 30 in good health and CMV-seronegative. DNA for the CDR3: TGTGCCAGCAGCCTCGGACAGGGGTTCGAGGAGACCCAGTACTTC. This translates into CASSLGQGFEETQYF.